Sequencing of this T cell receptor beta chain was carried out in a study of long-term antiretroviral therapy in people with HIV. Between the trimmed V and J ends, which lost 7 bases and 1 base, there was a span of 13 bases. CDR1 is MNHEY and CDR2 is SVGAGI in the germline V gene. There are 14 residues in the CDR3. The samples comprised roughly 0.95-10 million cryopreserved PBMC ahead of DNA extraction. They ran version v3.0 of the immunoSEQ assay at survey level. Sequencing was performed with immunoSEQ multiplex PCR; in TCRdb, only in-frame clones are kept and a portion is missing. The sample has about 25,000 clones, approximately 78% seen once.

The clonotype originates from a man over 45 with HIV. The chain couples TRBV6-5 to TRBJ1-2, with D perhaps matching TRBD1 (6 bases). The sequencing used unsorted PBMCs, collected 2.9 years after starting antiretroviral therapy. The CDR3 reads CASTPGHLNYGYTF. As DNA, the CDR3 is TGTGCCAGCACCCCGGGACACCTTAACTATGGCTACACCTTC.